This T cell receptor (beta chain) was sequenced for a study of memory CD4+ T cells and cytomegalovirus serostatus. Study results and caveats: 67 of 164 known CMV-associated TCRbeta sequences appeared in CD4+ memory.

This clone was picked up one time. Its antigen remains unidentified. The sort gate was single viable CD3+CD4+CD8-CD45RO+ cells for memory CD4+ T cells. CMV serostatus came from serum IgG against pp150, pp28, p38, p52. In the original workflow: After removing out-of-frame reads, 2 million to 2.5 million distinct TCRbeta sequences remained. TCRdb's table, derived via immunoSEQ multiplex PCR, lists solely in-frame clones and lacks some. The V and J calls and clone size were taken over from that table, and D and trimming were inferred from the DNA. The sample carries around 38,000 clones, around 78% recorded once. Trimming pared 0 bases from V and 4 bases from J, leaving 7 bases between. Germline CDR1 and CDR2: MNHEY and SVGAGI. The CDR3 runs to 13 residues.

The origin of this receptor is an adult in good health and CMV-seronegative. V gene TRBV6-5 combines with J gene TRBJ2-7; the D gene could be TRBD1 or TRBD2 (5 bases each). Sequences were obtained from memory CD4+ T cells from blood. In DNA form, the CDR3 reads TGTGCCAGCAGTTACTCCGGGACGTACGAGCAGTACTTC. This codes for CASSYSGTYEQYF.